This note documents a single T cell receptor (beta chain) sequence. The data were obtained in a study of cytomegalovirus exposure and HLA in healthy donors. Germline lookup yields CDR1 SQVTM and CDR2 ANQGSEA. The CDR3 runs to 15 residues. The trim removed 6 bases at V and 2 bases at J, leaving 8 bases unmatched. PCR amplification relied on 60 Vbeta primers (plus 13 Jbeta primers). Produced via immunoSEQ multiplex PCR; TCRdb's table is partial and in-frame only. This listing includes roughly 110,000 clones. Input material: PBMCs. The receptor was isolated from a man aged 30 to 39 in good health and CMV-seronegative. V gene TRBV29-1 combines with J gene TRBJ2-1, with 9 bases matching TRBD1. The CDR3 DNA reads as TGCAGCGTCGACAGGGGGTCCTCCCCCTACAATGAGCAGTTCTTC. It specifies CSVDRGSSPYNEQFF.